These 30 T cell receptor beta chains share one sample of origin, sequenced in a study of early stage breast cancer tumors. The repertoire was sequenced with immunoSEQ multiplex PCR; TCRdb's copy has only in-frame clones and lacks some. The sample includes some 70,000 clones, approximately 79% of them seen just once. The sample taken for sequencing was blood. The receptors shown here come from a person between 55 and 69 years old with breast cancer.

The chain employs TRBV7-3 and TRBJ2-1; 9 bases match TRBD2. Germline V gives CDR1 SGHTA, CDR2 FQGTGA. The CDR3 covers 16 residues. The V segment lost 3 bases and the J segment 2 bases; nucleotides outside the gene matches: 5. The CDR3 sequence: CASSFRGLAPYNEQFF. The CDR3 DNA reads TGTGCCAGCAGCTTTCGGGGACTAGCTCCCTACAATGAGCAGTTCTTC.

The chain uses TRBV6-4 and TRBJ2-2; 8 positions match TRBD1. This CDR3 is 14 amino acids long. CDR1 MRHNA and CDR2 SNTAGT come from the germline V gene. After removal of 4 bases from V and 6 bases from J, the junction contained 4 bases not matched to a gene. The CDR3 reads CASSARTGPGELFF. CDR3 nucleotides: TGTGCCAGCAGTGCTCGGACAGGGCCCGGGGAGCTGTTTTTT.

The V call is TRBV5-1, the J call TRBJ2-1; 9 bases map to TRBD1. V shed 7 bases and J 7 bases; nucleotides not matched to a gene: 6. Per germline, CDR1 SGHRS and CDR2 YFSETQ. There are 13 residues in the CDR3. The CDR3 nucleotides are TGCGCCAGCCGGGACAGGGTTGTGAATGAGCAGTTCTTC. This encodes CASRDRVVNEQFF.

The chain uses TRBV5-1 and TRBJ2-3; D is ambiguous. The CDR3 has 15 amino acids. Germline CDR1 reads SGHRS; CDR2 reads YFSETQ. Deletions cut 0 bases from V and 0 bases from J, with 8 bases between. The CDR3 coding sequence is TGCGCCAGCAGCTTGGACGGCTATAGCACAGATACGCAGTATTTT. Its translation: CASSLDGYSTDTQYF.

This chain joins TRBV21-1 and TRBJ1-3; the D call in the table, TRBD1, was not verified against the DNA. TRBV21-1 is labeled a pseudogene. CDR3 length equals 16 residues. Here the CDR3 DNA reads TGTGCCAGCAGTACTACTGACAGGGTCTCTGGAAACACCATATATTTT. Translated, it gives CASSTTDRVSGNTIYF.

The J gene is TRBJ2-7, the V gene TRBV4-1, with 10 positions matching TRBD2. The germline V gene has CDR1 MGHRA and CDR2 YSYEKL. This CDR3 comprises 15 residues. V was clipped by 0 bases and J by 9 bases; unmatched bases: 8. CDR3 amino acids: CASSQEALAGDMQYF. The CDR3 DNA sequence: TGCGCCAGCAGCCAAGAGGCGCTAGCGGGAGATATGCAGTACTTC.

The chain uses TRBV13 and TRBJ2-1, with 9 bases fitting TRBD2. V lost 1 base and J lost 8; bases outside the gene matches: 6. Germline CDR1 PRHDT, CDR2 FYEKMQ (reference sequence). This CDR3 has 15 amino acids. The CDR3 region has the DNA TGTGCCAGCAGCTTAGTGGGACTAGCCTCCCATGAGCAGTTCTTC. It codes for CASSLVGLASHEQFF. The variable domain in full, completed from reference TRBV13 and TRBJ2-1, reads AAGVIQSPRHLIKEKRETATLKCYPIPRHDTVYWYQQGPGQDPQFLISFYEKMQSDKGSIPDRFSAQQFSDYHSELNMSSLELGDSALYFCASSLVGLASHEQFFGPGTRLTVL.

J is TRBJ2-1 and V is TRBV28; TRBD2 is a possible D gene (6 bases). Germline CDR1 and CDR2: MDHEN and SYDVKM. The CDR3 loop spans 14 amino acids. V gave up 8 bases and J gave up 3 bases, with 14 bases separating them. DNA of the CDR3: TGTGCCAGCTCCGGGGGTGGAGGCTACAATGAGCAGTTCTTC. Protein sequence: CASSGGGGYNEQFF.

This clone was seen only once. The gene calls are TRBV7-8 and TRBJ2-1; weak D call: TRBD2 (6 bases). The CDR3 has 17 residues. The germline gives CDR1 SGHVS, CDR2 FQNEAQ. V lost 2 bases and J 4 bases, leaving 18 bases between the germline ends. The CDR3 spells CASSLWARDGVYNEQFF. Here the CDR3 DNA reads TGTGCCAGCAGCTTATGGGCGCGGGATGGGGTTTACAATGAGCAGTTCTTC.

This rearrangement joins TRBV27 to TRBJ1-1; 7 bases fit TRBD1. Looked up from germline, CDR1 is MNHEY and CDR2 is SMNVEV (reference sequence). CDR3 length: 15 residues. The junction had 8 bases not matched to a gene; V was cut back by 5 bases and J by 2 bases. The CDR3 sequence: CASSPDRDANTEAFF. The CDR3 DNA reads TGTGCCAGCAGTCCTGACAGGGACGCAAACACTGAAGCTTTCTTT.

The chain couples TRBV5-8 to TRBJ1-5, with D unresolved. Germline V gives CDR1 SGHTS, CDR2 YDEGEE. This CDR3 has 15 residues. V shed 0 bases and J shed 0 bases, with 7 bases lying between them. The CDR3 sequence is CASSLGVNSNQPQHF. In DNA form, the CDR3 reads TGTGCCAGCAGCTTGGGAGTAAATAGCAATCAGCCCCAGCATTTT.

This clone has a single count. The V gene is TRBV7-8, the J gene TRBJ1-2; D unresolved. This CDR3 comprises 13 residues. The V gene's germline CDR1 is SGHVS and CDR2 FQNEAQ. V was shortened by 5 bases and J by 5 bases, with 12 bases between the two germline ends. The CDR3 sequence is CASSPAGAYGYTF. The CDR3 DNA reads TGTGCCAGCAGCCCTGCGGGCGCTTATGGCTACACCTTC.

V and J are TRBV9 and TRBJ2-3; 7 bases match TRBD2. CDR3 size: 15 residues. V lost 4 bases and J lost 6; bases outside the gene matches: 11. CDR1 is SGDLS and CDR2 is YYNGEE in the germline V gene. The CDR3 spells CASSSGTMVSDTQYF. The CDR3, as DNA: TGTGCCAGCAGCTCCGGGACTATGGTCTCGGATACGCAGTATTTT.

J is TRBJ2-7 and V is TRBV6-1; perhaps D is TRBD1 or TRBD2 (5 bases each). Per the germline V gene, CDR1 is MNHNS and CDR2 is SASEGT. Deletions cut 5 bases from V and 3 bases from J, with 14 bases between. The CDR3 sequence is 14 residues long. CDR3 coding DNA: TGTGCCAGCAGTCCTCGCCCAGGGAGCTACGAGCAGTACTTC. Protein product: CASSPRPGSYEQYF.

The sample holds one count of this clone. The CDR3 region has the DNA TGTGCCAGCAGCCACGGCGGGGGGGGGAACACTGAAGCTTTCTTT. Its protein product is CASSHGGGGNTEAFF. The chain joins TRBV4-2 to TRBJ1-1, with D possibly TRBD1 on 5 matching bases. Germline V gives CDR1 LGHNA, CDR2 YNFKEQ. The CDR3 totals 15 residues. Trimming pared 3 bases from V and 1 base from J, leaving 12 bases between.

J is TRBJ1-4 and V is TRBV19; D not certain. Germline V gene lookup returns CDR1 LNHDA and CDR2 SQIVND (reference sequence). Trimming took 6 bases from V and 3 from J, leaving 8 bases between them. CDR3 length: 13 residues. The CDR3 DNA sequence: TGTGCCAGTAGCCGAAAAGCTAATGAAAAACTGTTTTTT. This gives the protein CASSRKANEKLFF.

This clone was seen more than once but under ten times. This rearrangement joins TRBV5-1 to TRBJ2-2; TRBD1 or TRBD2 may be the D gene (5 bases each). Germline CDR1 is SGHRS and CDR2 is YFSETQ. Trimming stripped 5 bases from V and 5 bases from J, with 16 bases between. The CDR3 has 15 amino acids. CDR3 loop: CASSGGPYGTGELFF. CDR3 sequence (DNA): TGCGCCAGCAGTGGGGGACCTTATGGGACCGGGGAGCTGTTTTTT.

The chain employs TRBV10-1 and TRBJ2-3, with 9 bases aligning to TRBD2. This CDR3 is built from 15 residues. Germline trimming cut 5 bases from V and 5 bases from J; bases unmatched to any gene: 8. Germline CDR1 reads WNHNN; CDR2 reads SYGVQD (reference sequence). CDR3 loop: CASSPTSGPGDTQYF. Written as DNA, the CDR3 is TGCGCCAGCAGTCCTACTAGCGGGCCTGGAGATACGCAGTATTTT.

This rearrangement joins TRBV2 to TRBJ1-4; D might be TRBD1 (6 bases). This CDR3 comprises 17 residues. Germline V gives CDR1 SNHLY, CDR2 FYNNEI. V dropped 4 bases and J dropped 5 bases, with 20 bases sitting between them. The CDR3 here is CASSGSGRLRGNEKLFF. CDR3 DNA sequence: TGTGCCAGCAGTGGTTCCGGGCGACTAAGGGGGAATGAAAAACTGTTTTTT.

The chain uses TRBV28 and TRBJ1-5; the match to TRBD1 covers 9 bases. This CDR3 contains 15 residues. Trimming at V came to 5 bases and at J to 6 bases, leaving 8 bases not matched to a gene. Germline CDR1 is MDHEN and CDR2 is SYDVKM. CDR3 amino acids: CASSLGQGTGQPQHF. The CDR3 DNA reads as TGTGCCAGCAGTCTGGGACAGGGAACTGGTCAGCCCCAGCATTTT.

The genes are TRBV19 and TRBJ2-5; tentatively, D is TRBD2 (7 bases). V was cut by 2 bases and J by 7 bases, with 14 bases left in between. This CDR3 has 14 residues. The V gene's germline CDR1 is LNHDA and CDR2 SQIVND (reference sequence). CDR3 residues: CASSITRGGGTQYF. The DNA of the CDR3 is TGTGCCAGTAGTATAACTCGCGGGGGCGGGACCCAGTACTTC.

This clone appeared once. The chain couples TRBV7-8 to TRBJ2-1; D remains unclear. CDR3 length equals 15 residues. V dropped 5 bases and J dropped 9 bases, with 20 bases sitting between them. The germline V gene encodes CDR1 SGHVS and CDR2 FQNEAQ. The CDR3 DNA sequence: TGTGCCAGCAGCCCTCTTGGGATGGGGTGGAGTGAGCAGTTCTTC. Translation: CASSPLGMGWSEQFF.

This chain uses TRBV19 with TRBJ1-3; D remains unclear. This CDR3 is built from 13 residues. CDR1 and CDR2 (germline): LNHDA, SQIVND (reference sequence). The V end was cut by 6 bases, the J end by 0 bases, with 6 bases between. The CDR3: CASRSISGNTIYF. The CDR3, as DNA: TGTGCCAGTAGGTCCATCTCTGGAAACACCATATATTTT.

The rearrangement joins TRBV5-1 to TRBJ1-1; TRBD1 might be the D (6 bases). The CDR3 loop spans 16 amino acids. CDR1 is SGHRS, CDR2 YFSETQ, per germline. Deletions cut 0 bases from V and 4 bases from J, with 16 bases between. For the CDR3, the DNA is TGCGCCAGCAGCTTGGGGTCAGGGGAGGAAGCCACTGAAGCTTTCTTT. Encoded protein: CASSLGSGEEATEAFF.

This clone has only one observation. V and J are TRBV5-6 and TRBJ1-3, with D perhaps TRBD1 (6 bases). The length of the CDR3 is 16 residues. Germline CDR1 and CDR2: SGHDT and YYEEEE. The ends were cut back, 0 bases at V and 7 bases at J, with 17 bases in the middle. The CDR3 bases are TGTGCCAGCAGCTTGGGGCTGTTAGGACAGTTCAACACCATATATTTT. Translation gives CASSLGLLGQFNTIYF. Based on the CDR3 plus reference TRBV5-6 and TRBJ1-3, the full variable domain is DAGVTQSPTHLIKTRGQQVTLRCSPKSGHDTVSWYQQALGQGPQFIFQYYEEEERQRGNFPDRFSGHQFPNYSSELNVNALLLGDSALYLCASSLGLLGQFNTIYFGEGSWLTVV.

The gene calls are TRBV15 and TRBJ1-5; tentative D call: TRBD1 (6 bases). Germline V gives CDR1 LNHNV, CDR2 YYDKDF (reference sequence). The CDR3 covers 13 residues. V was pared by 3 bases and J by 4 bases, with 7 bases between. The CDR3 spells CATSSQGNQPQHF. The CDR3 bases are TGTGCCACCAGCAGCCAGGGGAATCAGCCCCAGCATTTT.

Concerning this clone: Within the sample, other DNA sequences also encode this same CDR3. The genes are TRBV6-5 and TRBJ2-5; the D gene could be TRBD1 or TRBD2 (5 bases each). Germline CDR1 is MNHEY and CDR2 is SVGAGI. Between the trimmed V and J ends, which lost 6 bases and 5 bases, there was a span of 10 bases. The CDR3 contains 12 residues. CDR3 DNA: TGTGCCAGCAGCCCGGGGCGGGAGACCCAGTACTTC. As protein: CASSPGRETQYF.

This chain connects TRBV30 to TRBJ1-1; tentatively, D is TRBD1 (5 bases). V lost 4 bases and J 6 bases, leaving 6 bases between the germline ends. The V gene's germline CDR1 is GTSNPN and CDR2 SVGIG (reference sequence). CDR3 length: 10 amino acids. DNA of the CDR3: TGTGCCTGGATAGGGGCTGAAGCTTTCTTT. Amino acids: CAWIGAEAFF.

The chain joins TRBV29-1 to TRBJ2-5; 9 nucleotides match TRBD2. V lost 6 bases to trimming and J lost 5 bases; unmatched junction nucleotides: 7. This CDR3 is 13 amino acids long. CDR1 is SQVTM, CDR2 ANQGSEA, per germline. CDR3 loop: CSVGGTSHETQYF. CDR3 in DNA: TGCAGCGTCGGGGGGACTAGCCATGAGACCCAGTACTTC.

This clone was recorded once. The gene calls are TRBV19 and TRBJ1-1; 10 nucleotides match TRBD1. Germline CDR1 and CDR2: LNHDA and SQIVND (reference sequence). The CDR3 is 14 amino acids. Trimming removed 6 bases from V and 4 bases from J; junction bases left unmatched: 5. The CDR3 spells CASRDRGRVTEAFF. The CDR3 nucleotides are TGTGCCAGTAGAGACAGGGGGCGCGTCACTGAAGCTTTCTTT.